There are a few counts of the clone carrying this TCR beta chain. The CDR3 contains 16 residues. Germline CDR1 LGHDT, CDR2 YNNKEL (reference sequence). V shed 1 base and J 4 bases; nucleotides not matched to a gene: 6. This specimen comes from a study of blood T cell repertoires in COVID-19. Looking at the study overall: Both acute and convalescent COVID-19 samples were obtained from the United States, Italy and Spain. The cDNA or gDNA used as material had been derived from T cells, B-cell-depleted T cells, or PBMCs.

The method was immunoSEQ multiplex PCR; TCRdb's version includes in-frame clones alone and lacks a portion of them. The sample shows 380,000 or so clones, more than 75% of them seen only once. Residents of about two dozen US areas, aged about 18 to 95 years, made up the participants. Assignment of participants to cohorts was predicated upon participant-reported clinical history. This receptor was taken from a man younger than 45 who had recovered from COVID-19. The chain recombines TRBV3-1 (or the pseudogene TRBV3-2) with TRBJ2-2; 7 nucleotides line up with TRBD1. The sequenced material came from PBMCs or T cells enriched from blood (not recorded which). The CDR3 is CASSQGLQGVTGELFF. CDR3 bases: TGTGCCAGCAGCCAAGGGTTGCAGGGGGTCACCGGGGAGCTGTTTTTT.